These 25 T cell receptor beta chains came from one sample sequenced in a study of T-cell reconstitution after alpha-beta-depleted transplantation in children. Unique molecular identifiers tagged the TCRbeta library. TCRdb called the PCR reads again in MiXCR, with one record for every CDR3 protein. The data show 200,000 to 250,000 distinct CDR3 sequences, roughly 26% seen once. Sample: PBMCs, taken before TCRalphabeta/CD19-depleted stem cell transplant. Receptors were obtained from a girl aged 2 to 9 with Fanconi anemia, due to receive a stem cell transplant.

This clonotype has more than one count but fewer than ten. The chain employs TRBV29-1 and TRBJ2-4; 7 bases agree with TRBD2. J was trimmed by 1 base and V by 1 base; bases with no gene match: 1. The CDR3 runs to 14 residues. Germline CDR1 is SQVTM and CDR2 is ANQGSEA. The CDR3 DNA follows: TGCAGCGTTGAAGGCGGGAGCGCCAAAAACATTCAGTACTTC. Its translation: CSVEGGSAKNIQYF.

J is TRBJ1-5 and V is TRBV6-2 or TRBV6-3; tentative D call: TRBD1 (5 bases). V dropped 0 bases and J dropped 0 bases, with 21 bases sitting between them. Germline loops: CDR1 MNHEY, CDR2 SVGEGT. This CDR3 spans 20 amino acids. This CDR3 is CASSYSNKRAGKYSNQPQHF. CDR3 bases: TGTGCCAGCAGTTACTCGAACAAACGGGCAGGGAAGTATAGCAATCAGCCCCAGCATTTT.

The V gene is TRBV5-1, the J gene TRBJ2-5; a weak D match, TRBD1 (6 bases). V lost 0 bases, J lost 4 bases, and 10 bases lay in between. Germline loops: CDR1 SGHRS, CDR2 YFSETQ. This CDR3 has 14 amino acids. CDR3 in amino acids: CASSLGSRGETQYF. CDR3 coding DNA: TGCGCCAGCAGCTTGGGTAGCAGGGGAGAGACCCAGTACTTC.

The V gene is TRBV6-1, the J gene TRBJ2-5; possibly TRBD1 for D (6 bases). This CDR3 spans 15 amino acids. V dropped 8 bases and J dropped 6 bases, with 22 bases sitting between them. Germline V CDR1 and CDR2: MNHNS, SASEGT. Here the CDR3 DNA reads TGTGCCAGCGTCGGGTGGGACACGGGCGGAAAGACCCAGTACTTC. It specifies CASVGWDTGGKTQYF.

This clonotype was seen more than once but under ten times. V is TRBV19 and J is TRBJ1-1, with 7 bases lining up with TRBD1. Germline values: CDR1 LNHDA, CDR2 SQIVND (reference sequence). V shed 6 bases, J shed 0 bases, and the junction held 13 bases outside the gene matches. The CDR3 runs to 17 residues. The CDR3, as DNA: TGTGCCAGTAGCGAACCGGGACAGTTGGCGATGAACACTGAAGCTTTCTTT. This encodes CASSEPGQLAMNTEAFF.

The rearrangement joins TRBV28 to TRBJ2-3; 7 nucleotides match TRBD2. The trim removed 4 bases at V and 3 bases at J, leaving 4 bases unmatched. The CDR3 loop spans 14 amino acids. Germline loops: CDR1 MDHEN, CDR2 SYDVKM. This CDR3 reads CASSSGTITDTQYF. The CDR3 DNA is TGTGCCAGCAGTTCAGGGACTATTACAGATACGCAGTATTTT.

J is TRBJ2-5 and V is TRBV29-1; 7 bases match TRBD1. Germline-derived CDR1 and CDR2 are SQVTM and ANQGSEA. The CDR3 runs 12 residues. The ends lost 6 bases at V and 3 bases at J; junction bases unmatched: 4. This chain's CDR3 is CSVGTAKETQYF. CDR3 DNA sequence: TGCAGCGTAGGGACAGCTAAAGAGACCCAGTACTTC. Full variable domain (rest looked up from reference TRBV29-1 and TRBJ2-5): SAVISQKPSRDICQRGTSLTIQCQVDSQVTMMFWYRQQPGQSLTLIATANQGSEATYESGFVIDKFPISRPNLTFSTLTVSNMSPEDSSIYLCSVGTAKETQYFGPGTRLLVL.

This clonotype was observed a handful of times. The chain joins TRBV29-1 to TRBJ2-5, with 9 bases matching TRBD2. The CDR3 covers 14 residues. The germline gives CDR1 SQVTM, CDR2 ANQGSEA. V was pared by 3 bases and J by 4 bases, with 6 bases of the junction left unmatched. The CDR3 spells CSVEASGIPETQYF. The CDR3 DNA is TGCAGCGTTGAGGCTAGCGGGATCCCAGAGACCCAGTACTTC. Supplemented by reference TRBV29-1 and TRBJ2-5, the full variable domain reads SAVISQKPSRDICQRGTSLTIQCQVDSQVTMMFWYRQQPGQSLTLIATANQGSEATYESGFVIDKFPISRPNLTFSTLTVSNMSPEDSSIYLCSVEASGIPETQYFGPGTRLLVL.

The gene calls are TRBV21-1 and TRBJ1-2. TRBV21-1 is assigned pseudogene status. The CDR3 is 13 amino acids. CDR3 protein: CASVQGGRGGYTF. The CDR3 DNA follows: TGTGCCAGCGTGCAAGGCGGCCGTGGGGGCTACACCTTC.

The table lists this clonotype with many counts. The V and J genes are TRBV5-6 and TRBJ2-7, with 11 bases identical to TRBD2. After removal of 0 bases from V and 9 bases from J, the junction contained 8 bases not matched to a gene. CDR1 and CDR2 from the germline V gene are SGHDT and YYEEEE. CDR3 size: 15 residues. In DNA form, the CDR3 reads TGTGCCAGCAGCTTGGGTCTAGCGGGGGGAGTCTTGCAGTACTTC. Translation gives CASSLGLAGGVLQYF.

This clonotype came up many times. V and J are TRBV12-3 or TRBV12-4 and TRBJ2-2, with a weak D call TRBD1 (5 bases). V was clipped by 5 bases and J by 2 bases, with 9 bases between them. CDR3 size: 14 residues. The DNA for the CDR3 is TGTGCCAGCAGTAGGACAACCAACACCGGGGAGCTGTTTTTT. It encodes CASSRTTNTGELFF.

The rearrangement links TRBV24-1 to TRBJ2-3; 8 bases are shared with TRBD1. There are 13 residues in the CDR3. V lost 4 bases and J lost 6; bases outside the gene matches: 2. In germline, CDR1 is KGHDR, CDR2 SFDVKD. CDR3 nucleotides: TGTGCCACCAGTGAGGGACAGGATGATACGCAGTATTTT. Residues: CATSEGQDDTQYF.

The sample holds many counts of this clonotype. This chain uses TRBV7-7 with TRBJ2-7; weak D call: TRBD1 (6 bases). Germline-derived CDR1 and CDR2 are SSHAT and FNYEAQ (reference sequence). This CDR3 has 13 amino acids. V dropped 8 bases and J dropped 5 bases, with 16 bases sitting between them. Here the CDR3 reads CASGRLQGDEQYF. CDR3 DNA: TGTGCCAGCGGGAGACTACAGGGAGACGAGCAGTACTTC.

The rearrangement joins TRBV12-3 or TRBV12-4 to TRBJ2-3, with D perhaps TRBD1 or TRBD2 (5 bases each). The V end lost 10 bases, the J end lost 1 base, and 27 bases lay between the germline ends. CDR3 length: 18 residues. CDR3 residues: CAICLVRFGGVRTDTQYF. CDR3 coding DNA: TGTGCCATCTGTTTAGTTCGGTTTGGGGGAGTGCGCACAGATACGCAGTATTTT.

The chain carries TRBV20-1 and TRBJ2-1; D is ambiguous. Trimming removed 3 bases from V and 1 base from J, with 10 bases in between. CDR1 is DFQATT, CDR2 SNEGSKA, per germline (reference sequence). The CDR3 runs 14 residues. The CDR3 here is CSASRSASYNEQFF. CDR3 DNA: TGCAGTGCTAGTCGCTCGGCTTCCTACAATGAGCAGTTCTTC.

This clonotype was found many times. The chain uses TRBV7-8 and TRBJ1-1; 9 bases map to TRBD1. There are 16 residues in the CDR3. The V gene end was trimmed by 3 bases and the J gene end by 0 bases; junction bases not matched to a gene: 5. Per the germline V gene, CDR1 is SGHVS and CDR2 is FQNEAQ. This CDR3 is CASSFYRGLMNTEAFF. The CDR3 DNA sequence: TGTGCCAGCAGCTTCTACAGGGGGCTAATGAACACTGAAGCTTTCTTT.

V gene TRBV20-1 combines with J gene TRBJ2-5; D possibly corresponds to TRBD2 (7 bases). V lost 8 bases and J 5 bases, leaving 15 bases between the germline ends. CDR3 size: 12 residues. Germline V lookup: CDR1 DFQATT, CDR2 SNEGSKA (reference sequence). The CDR3 here is CSRLQGGETQYF. CDR3 DNA sequence: TGCAGTCGTCTACAGGGAGGGGAGACCCAGTACTTC.

This rearrangement joins TRBV21-1 to TRBJ2-1; the table's D call, TRBD1, has no DNA check behind it. TRBV21-1 is a recognized pseudogene. The CDR3 runs 14 residues. The CDR3 DNA is TGTGCCAGCAGCAATCGGGACGGCTACAATGAGCAGTTCTTC. Translated: CASSNRDGYNEQFF.

The chain uses TRBV27 and TRBJ1-5; the D is unclear. This CDR3 has 14 amino acids. The germline gives CDR1 MNHEY, CDR2 SMNVEV (reference sequence). V was shortened by 5 bases and J by 5 bases, with 13 bases between the two germline ends. CDR3 sequence (DNA): TGTGCCAGCAGTCCGAGACCGTACTATCAGCCCCAGCATTTT. Amino acids: CASSPRPYYQPQHF.

This clonotype was observed many times. The chain combines TRBV5-1 with TRBJ2-1; TRBD2 aligns across 10 bases. This CDR3 has 15 amino acids. Germline V CDR1 and CDR2: SGHRS, YFSETQ. The V segment lost 4 bases and the J segment 8 bases; nucleotides outside the gene matches: 9. The chain's CDR3 is CASSDRSGRLHEQFF. The DNA of the CDR3 is TGCGCCAGCAGCGACCGTAGCGGGAGGCTCCATGAGCAGTTCTTC.

The V and J genes are TRBV29-1 and TRBJ2-5, with 8 bases that match TRBD2. V shed 4 bases, J shed 4 bases, and the junction held 8 bases outside the gene matches. The CDR3 has 14 amino acids. Germline loops: CDR1 SQVTM, CDR2 ANQGSEA. Here the CDR3 DNA reads TGCAGCGTTGGCAACTCGGGGGGGATAGAGACCCAGTACTTC. Encoded protein: CSVGNSGGIETQYF.

Ten or more counts support this clonotype. The rearrangement links TRBV12-3 or TRBV12-4 to TRBJ1-5; no definite D call. The CDR3 spans 13 residues. The germline V and J ends were trimmed by 4 bases and 7 bases, with 11 bases remaining between them. Here the CDR3 DNA reads TGTGCCAGCAGTTATAGGGAGGACCAGCCCCAGCATTTT. It yields the protein CASSYREDQPQHF.

In this sample, this clonotype turned up many times. This rearrangement joins TRBV6-5 to TRBJ2-7; D gene uncertain. Germline V gene lookup returns CDR1 MNHEY and CDR2 SVGAGI. The CDR3 spans 16 residues. The V and J ends lost 0 bases and 1 base respectively, with 13 bases between them. The CDR3 DNA follows: TGTGCCAGCAGTTACTCGAGTCCGTTACTTTCCTACGAGCAGTACTTC. This encodes CASSYSSPLLSYEQYF.

Ten or more counts support this clonotype. The rearrangement joins TRBV7-2 to TRBJ2-7; possibly TRBD1 for D (6 bases). Trimming stripped 7 bases from V and 0 bases from J, with 13 bases between. This CDR3 comprises 14 residues. Germline lookup yields CDR1 SGHTA and CDR2 FQGNSA. CDR3 protein: CASTKGVLSYEQYF. Here the CDR3 DNA reads TGTGCCAGCACAAAGGGGGTCCTCTCCTACGAGCAGTACTTC.

The sample holds many counts of this clonotype. This CDR3 is CASSYSKPGQGYEQYF. The CDR3 nucleotides are TGTGCCAGCAGTTACTCGAAGCCGGGACAGGGTTACGAGCAGTACTTC. The chain is built from TRBV6-5 and TRBJ2-7; 9 positions agree with TRBD1. The length of the CDR3 is 16 residues. CDR1 and CDR2 from the germline V gene are MNHEY and SVGAGI. Trimming took 0 bases from V and 4 from J; bases not matched to a gene: 7.